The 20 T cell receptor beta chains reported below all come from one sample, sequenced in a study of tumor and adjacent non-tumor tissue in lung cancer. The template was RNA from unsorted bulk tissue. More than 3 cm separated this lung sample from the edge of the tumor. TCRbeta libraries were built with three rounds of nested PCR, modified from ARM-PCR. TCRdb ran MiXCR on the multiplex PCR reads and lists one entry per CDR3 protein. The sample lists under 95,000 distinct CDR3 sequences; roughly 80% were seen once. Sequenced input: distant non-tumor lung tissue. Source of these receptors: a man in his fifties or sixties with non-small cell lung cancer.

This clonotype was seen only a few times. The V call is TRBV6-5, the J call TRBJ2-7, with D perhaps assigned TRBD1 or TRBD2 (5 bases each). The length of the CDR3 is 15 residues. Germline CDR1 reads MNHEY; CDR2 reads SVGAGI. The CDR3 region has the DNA TGTGCGAGCCGCAATGGGGGAGTTACTCGCTACGAGCAGTACTTC. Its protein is CASRNGGVTRYEQYF.

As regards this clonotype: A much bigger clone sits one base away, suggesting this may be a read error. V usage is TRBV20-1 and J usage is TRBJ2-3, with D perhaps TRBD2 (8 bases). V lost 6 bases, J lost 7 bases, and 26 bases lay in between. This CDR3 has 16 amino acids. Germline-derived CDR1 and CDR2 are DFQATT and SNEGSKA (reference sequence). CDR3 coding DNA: TGCAGTGCGCGGACTAGCAGGGGGACTATTTCGAATACGCAGTATTTT. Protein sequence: CSARTSRGTISNTQYF.

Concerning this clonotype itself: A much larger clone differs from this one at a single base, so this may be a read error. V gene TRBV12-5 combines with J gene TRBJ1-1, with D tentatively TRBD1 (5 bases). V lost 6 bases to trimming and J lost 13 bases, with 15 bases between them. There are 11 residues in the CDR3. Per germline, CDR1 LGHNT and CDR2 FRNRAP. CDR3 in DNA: TGTGCTAGTGGCCCACAGGTAGGAGTTTTCTTT. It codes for CASGPQVGVFF.

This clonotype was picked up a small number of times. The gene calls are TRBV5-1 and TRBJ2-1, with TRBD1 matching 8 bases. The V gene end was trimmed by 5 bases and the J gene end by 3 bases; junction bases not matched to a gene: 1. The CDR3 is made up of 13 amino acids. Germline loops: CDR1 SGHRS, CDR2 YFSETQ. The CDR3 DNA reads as TGCGCCAGCAGGGGACAGGACTACAATGAGCAGTTCTTC. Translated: CASRGQDYNEQFF.

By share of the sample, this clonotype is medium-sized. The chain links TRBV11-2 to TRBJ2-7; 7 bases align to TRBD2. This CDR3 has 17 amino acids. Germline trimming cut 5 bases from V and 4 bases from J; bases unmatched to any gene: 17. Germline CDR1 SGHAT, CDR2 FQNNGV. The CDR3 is CASSPLSGAAGTYEQYF. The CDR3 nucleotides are TGTGCCAGCAGCCCCCTATCCGGGGCAGCGGGAACATACGAGCAGTACTTC.

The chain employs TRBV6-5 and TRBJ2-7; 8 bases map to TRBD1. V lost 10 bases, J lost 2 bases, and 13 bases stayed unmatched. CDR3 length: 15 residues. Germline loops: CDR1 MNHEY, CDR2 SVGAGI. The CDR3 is CANRDLDRVTYEQYF. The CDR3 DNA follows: TGTGCCAACAGAGACCTGGACAGGGTAACCTACGAGCAGTACTTC.

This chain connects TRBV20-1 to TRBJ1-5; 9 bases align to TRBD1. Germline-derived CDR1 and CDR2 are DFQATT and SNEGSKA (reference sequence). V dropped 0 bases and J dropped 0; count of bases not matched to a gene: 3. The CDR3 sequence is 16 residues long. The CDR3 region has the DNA TGCAGTGCTAGAGAACAGGGGGCGTATAGCAATCAGCCCCAGCATTTT. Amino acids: CSAREQGAYSNQPQHF.

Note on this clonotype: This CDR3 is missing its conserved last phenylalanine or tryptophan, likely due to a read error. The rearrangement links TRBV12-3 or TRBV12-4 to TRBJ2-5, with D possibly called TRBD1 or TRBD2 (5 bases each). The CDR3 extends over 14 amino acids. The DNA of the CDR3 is TGTGCCAGTAGTTTAAGTGGGACCCTAGGGACCCAGTACATC. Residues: CASSLSGTLGTQYI.

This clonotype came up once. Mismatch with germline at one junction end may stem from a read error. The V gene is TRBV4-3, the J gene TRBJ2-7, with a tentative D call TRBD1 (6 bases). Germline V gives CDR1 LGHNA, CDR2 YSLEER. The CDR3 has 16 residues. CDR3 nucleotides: TGCGCCAGCAGTCAAGAGTATCCAGGGGCGACCTACGAGCAGCACTTC. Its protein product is CASSQEYPGATYEQHF.

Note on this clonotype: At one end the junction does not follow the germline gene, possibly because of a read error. The CDR3 protein is CASSPHRGADQPQHF. The CDR3, as DNA: TGTGCCAGCAGTCCCCACCGCGGGGCGGATCAGCCACAGCATTTT. J is TRBJ1-5 and V is TRBV28; the D gene is possibly TRBD1 (5 bases). The CDR3 has 15 residues. CDR1 is MDHEN, CDR2 SYDVKM, per germline.

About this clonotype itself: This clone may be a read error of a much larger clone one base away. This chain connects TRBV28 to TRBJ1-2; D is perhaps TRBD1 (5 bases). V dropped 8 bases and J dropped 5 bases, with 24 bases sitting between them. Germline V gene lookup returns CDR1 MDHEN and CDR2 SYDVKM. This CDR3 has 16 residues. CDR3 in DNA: TGTGCCAGCTTTAGTTCCGGGACTGAGGTGGATTATGGCTACACCTTC. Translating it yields CASFSSGTEVDYGYTF.

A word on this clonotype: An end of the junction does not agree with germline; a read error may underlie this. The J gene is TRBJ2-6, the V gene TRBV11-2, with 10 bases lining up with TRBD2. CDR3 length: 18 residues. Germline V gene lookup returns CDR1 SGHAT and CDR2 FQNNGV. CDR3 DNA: TGTGCCAGCAGTCTAACTAGCGGGGAAGCCACTGGAGCCAACGTCCTGACTTTC. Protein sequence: CASSLTSGEATGANVLTF.

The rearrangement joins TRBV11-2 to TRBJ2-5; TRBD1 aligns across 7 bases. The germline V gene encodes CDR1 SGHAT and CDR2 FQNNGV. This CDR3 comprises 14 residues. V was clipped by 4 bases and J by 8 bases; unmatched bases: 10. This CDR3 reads CASSSGQVLDTQYF. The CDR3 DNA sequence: TGTGCCAGCAGCTCAGGACAGGTACTGGATACCCAGTACTTC. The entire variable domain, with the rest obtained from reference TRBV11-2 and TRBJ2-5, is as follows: EAGVAQSPRYKIIEKRQSVAFWCNPISGHATLYWYQQILGQGPKLLIQFQNNGVVDDSQLPKDRFSAERLKGVDSTLKIQPAKLEDSAVYLCASSSGQVLDTQYFGPGTRLLVL.

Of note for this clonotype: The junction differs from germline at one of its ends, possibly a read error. The CDR3 DNA is TGTGCCAGCAGCTCTACAGGGGAAGAGGCCCAAAATTTC. It yields the protein CASSSTGEEAQNF. The V call is TRBV11-2, the J call TRBJ2-5, with 7 bases aligning to TRBD1. The germline gives CDR1 SGHAT, CDR2 FQNNGV. CDR3 size: 13 residues.

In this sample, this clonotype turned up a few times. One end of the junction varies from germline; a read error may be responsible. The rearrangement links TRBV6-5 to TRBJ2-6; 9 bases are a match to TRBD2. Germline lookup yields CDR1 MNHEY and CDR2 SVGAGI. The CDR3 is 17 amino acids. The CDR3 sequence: CASSLAGTSSGANVLTF. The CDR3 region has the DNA TGTGCTAGCAGCCTAGCGGGAACCAGCTCTGGGGCCAACGTCCTGACGTTC.

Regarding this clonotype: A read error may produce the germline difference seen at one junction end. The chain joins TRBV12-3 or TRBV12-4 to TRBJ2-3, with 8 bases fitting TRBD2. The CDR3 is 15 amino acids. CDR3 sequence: CTSSRWSGGVTGPYF. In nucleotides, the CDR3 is TGTACCAGCAGTCGGTGGAGCGGGGGAGTCACGGGGCCGTATTTT.

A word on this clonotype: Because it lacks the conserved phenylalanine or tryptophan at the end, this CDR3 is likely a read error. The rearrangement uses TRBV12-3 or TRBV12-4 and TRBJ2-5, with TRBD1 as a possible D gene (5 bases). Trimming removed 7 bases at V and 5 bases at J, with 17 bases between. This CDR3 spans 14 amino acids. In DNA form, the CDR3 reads TGTGCCAGCACTATCCCAGACAGCCAGGAGACCCAGTACTTG. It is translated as CASTIPDSQETQYL.

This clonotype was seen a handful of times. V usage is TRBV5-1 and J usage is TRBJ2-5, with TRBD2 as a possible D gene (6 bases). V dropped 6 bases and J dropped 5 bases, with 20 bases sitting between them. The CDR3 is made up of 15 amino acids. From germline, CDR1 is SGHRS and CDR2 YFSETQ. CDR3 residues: CASMPNSGTRETQYF. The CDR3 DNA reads TGCGCCAGCATGCCCAATAGCGGTACCAGGGAGACCCAGTACTTC.

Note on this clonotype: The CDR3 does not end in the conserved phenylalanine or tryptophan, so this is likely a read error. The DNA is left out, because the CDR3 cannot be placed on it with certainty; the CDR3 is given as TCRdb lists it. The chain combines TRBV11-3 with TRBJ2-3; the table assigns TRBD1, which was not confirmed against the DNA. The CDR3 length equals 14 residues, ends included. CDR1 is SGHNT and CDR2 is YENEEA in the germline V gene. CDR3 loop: CASSPTRGSDTHYL.

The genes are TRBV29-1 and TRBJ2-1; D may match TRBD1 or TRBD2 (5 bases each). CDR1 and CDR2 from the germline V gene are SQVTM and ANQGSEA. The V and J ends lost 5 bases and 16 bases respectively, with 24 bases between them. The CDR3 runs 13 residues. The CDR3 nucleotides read TGCAGCGTTTGGGGCGGGCTGTACAATGAACATTTCTTC. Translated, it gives CSVWGGLYNEHFF.